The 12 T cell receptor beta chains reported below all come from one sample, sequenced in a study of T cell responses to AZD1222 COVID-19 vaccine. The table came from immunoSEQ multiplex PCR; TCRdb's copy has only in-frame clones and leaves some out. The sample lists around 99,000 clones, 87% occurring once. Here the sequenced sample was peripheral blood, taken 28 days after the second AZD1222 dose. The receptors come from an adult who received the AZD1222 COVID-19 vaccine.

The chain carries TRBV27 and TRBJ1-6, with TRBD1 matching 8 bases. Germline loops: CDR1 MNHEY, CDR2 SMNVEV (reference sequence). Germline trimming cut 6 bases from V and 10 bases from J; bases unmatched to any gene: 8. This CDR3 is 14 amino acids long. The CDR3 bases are TGTGCCAGCAGATTACGACAGGGGTGGTCACCCCTCCACTTT. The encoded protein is CASRLRQGWSPLHF.

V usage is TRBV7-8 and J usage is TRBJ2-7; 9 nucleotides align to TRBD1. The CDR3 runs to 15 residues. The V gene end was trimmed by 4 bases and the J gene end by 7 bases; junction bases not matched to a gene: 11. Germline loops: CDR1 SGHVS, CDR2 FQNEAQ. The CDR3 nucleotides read TGTGCCAGCAGCTCCGAGGACAGGGGAGGGGAGGAGCAGTACTTC. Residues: CASSSEDRGGEEQYF.

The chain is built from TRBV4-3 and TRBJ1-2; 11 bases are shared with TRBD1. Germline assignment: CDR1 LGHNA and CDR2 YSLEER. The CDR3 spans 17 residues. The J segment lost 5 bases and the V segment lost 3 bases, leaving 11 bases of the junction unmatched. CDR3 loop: CASSQSKDRGPRYGYTF. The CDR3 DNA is TGCGCCAGCAGCCAGTCAAAGGACAGGGGGCCGCGGTATGGCTACACCTTC.

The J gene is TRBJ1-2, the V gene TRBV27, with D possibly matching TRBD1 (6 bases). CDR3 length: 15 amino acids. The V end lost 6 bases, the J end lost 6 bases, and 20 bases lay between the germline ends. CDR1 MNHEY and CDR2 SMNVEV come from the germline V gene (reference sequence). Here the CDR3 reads CASSQNVQGSHGYTF. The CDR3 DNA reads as TGTGCCAGCAGCCAAAACGTACAGGGTAGCCATGGCTACACCTTC.

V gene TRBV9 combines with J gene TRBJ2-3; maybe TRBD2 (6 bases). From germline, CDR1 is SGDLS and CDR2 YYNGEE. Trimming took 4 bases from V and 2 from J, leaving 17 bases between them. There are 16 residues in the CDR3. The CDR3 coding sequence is TGTGCCAGCAGCCTTCAATTCGGGGGACCCACAGATACGCAGTATTTT. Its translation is CASSLQFGGPTDTQYF.

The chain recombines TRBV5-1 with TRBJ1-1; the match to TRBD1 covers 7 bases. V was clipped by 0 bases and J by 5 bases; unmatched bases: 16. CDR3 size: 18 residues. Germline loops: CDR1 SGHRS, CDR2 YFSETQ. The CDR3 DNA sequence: TGCGCCAGCAGCTTGGGTGGGACCGCGACAGGGAGGTCTACTGAAGCTTTCTTT. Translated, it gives CASSLGGTATGRSTEAFF.

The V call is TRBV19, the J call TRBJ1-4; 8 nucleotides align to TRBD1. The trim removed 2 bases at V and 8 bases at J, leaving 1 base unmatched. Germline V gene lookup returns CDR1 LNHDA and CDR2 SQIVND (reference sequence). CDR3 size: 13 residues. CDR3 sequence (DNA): TGTGCCAGTAGTATACAGGGGGCGGAAAAACTGTTTTTT. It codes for CASSIQGAEKLFF.

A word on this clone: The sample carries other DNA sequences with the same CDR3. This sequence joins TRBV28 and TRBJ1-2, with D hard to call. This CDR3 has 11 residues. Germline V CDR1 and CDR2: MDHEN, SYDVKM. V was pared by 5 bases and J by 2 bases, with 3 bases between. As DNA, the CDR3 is TGTGCCAGCAGTAGCAACTATGGCTACACCTTC. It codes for CASSSNYGYTF.

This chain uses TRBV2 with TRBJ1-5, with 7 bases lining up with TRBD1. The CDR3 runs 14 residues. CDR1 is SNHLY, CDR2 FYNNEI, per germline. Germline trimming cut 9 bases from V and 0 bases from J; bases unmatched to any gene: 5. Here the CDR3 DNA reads TGTGCCAGTAGGGACAGCACTAGCAATCAGCCCCAGCATTTT. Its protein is CASRDSTSNQPQHF.

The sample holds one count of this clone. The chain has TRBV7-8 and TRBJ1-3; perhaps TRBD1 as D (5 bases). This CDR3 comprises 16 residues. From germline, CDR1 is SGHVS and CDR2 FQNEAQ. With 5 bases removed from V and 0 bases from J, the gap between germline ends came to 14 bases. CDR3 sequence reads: CASSNRGGSSGNTIYF. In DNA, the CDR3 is TGTGCCAGCAGCAACCGGGGGGGGAGCTCTGGAAACACCATATATTTT.

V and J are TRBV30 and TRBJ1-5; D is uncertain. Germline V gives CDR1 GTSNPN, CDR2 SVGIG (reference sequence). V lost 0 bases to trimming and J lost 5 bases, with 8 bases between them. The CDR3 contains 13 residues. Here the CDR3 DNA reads TGTGCCTGGAGTGTAGGAGGCCATCAGCCCCAGCATTTT. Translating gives CAWSVGGHQPQHF.

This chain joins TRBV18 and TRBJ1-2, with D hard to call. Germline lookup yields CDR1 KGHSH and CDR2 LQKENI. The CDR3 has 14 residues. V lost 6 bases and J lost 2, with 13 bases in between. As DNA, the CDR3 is TGTGCCAGCTCCAAAAGGTCGGAGAACTATGGCTACACCTTC. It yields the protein CASSKRSENYGYTF.